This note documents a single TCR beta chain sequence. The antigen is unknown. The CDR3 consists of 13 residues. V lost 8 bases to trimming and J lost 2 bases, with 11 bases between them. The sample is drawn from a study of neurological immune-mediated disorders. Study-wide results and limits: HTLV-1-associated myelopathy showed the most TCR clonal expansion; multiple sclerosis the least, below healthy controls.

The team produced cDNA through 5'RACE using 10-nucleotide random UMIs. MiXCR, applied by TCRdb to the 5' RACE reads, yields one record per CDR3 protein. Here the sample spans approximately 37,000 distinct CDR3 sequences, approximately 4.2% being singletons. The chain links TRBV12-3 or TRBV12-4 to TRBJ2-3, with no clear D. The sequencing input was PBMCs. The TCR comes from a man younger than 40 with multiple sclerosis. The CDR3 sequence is CASSTVATDTQYF. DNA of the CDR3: TGTGCCAGCTCCACAGTAGCCACAGATACGCAGTATTTT.